One and the same sample provided the 10 T cell receptor beta chains below, sequenced in a study of shared clonotypes between healthy human individuals (dated by TCRdb to about 2020). CD8 naive samples were obtained by positive selection for CCR7 among CD45RO-negative cells, yielding a CD45RA+CCR7+ population from which TemRA cells were excluded. Library preparation was by the immunoSEQ multiplex PCR assay. Sourced from immuneACCESS, this table was stored by TCRdb with only in-frame sequences that have V and J called. A share of the clones is absent; for the studies checked, an unresolved V gene accounts for under half, and the remainder has no known explanation. This sample is represented by about 2 million clones; about 95% of them were singletons. Jointly, the top ten make up less than 1.5% of the sample. Sequencing input: naive CD8+ T cells sorted from blood. The cell subset or site label, as the study defines it: CD45RA+CCR7+. All receptors derive from a man aged 18 to 30 in good health.

The V and J genes are TRBV28 and TRBJ2-3; 10 bases line up with TRBD2. Trimming took 7 bases from V and 1 from J; bases not matched to a gene: 5. The CDR3 is made up of 15 amino acids. Germline loops: CDR1 MDHEN, CDR2 SYDVKM. The chain's CDR3 is CASTYLAGGTDTQYF. The CDR3 DNA follows: TGTGCCAGCACCTATCTAGCGGGGGGCACAGATACGCAGTATTTT.

As concerns this clone: The same CDR3 also results from other DNA sequences found in this sample. The chain carries TRBV13 and TRBJ2-3, with D unresolved. V was cut by 5 bases and J by 2 bases, with 5 bases left in between. There are 12 residues in the CDR3. CDR1 and CDR2 (germline): PRHDT, FYEKMQ (reference sequence). DNA for the CDR3: TGTGCCAGCAGCCCCAACACAGATACGCAGTATTTT. This encodes CASSPNTDTQYF.

V and J are TRBV7-8 and TRBJ2-2; no definite D call. Germline V CDR1 and CDR2: SGHVS, FQNEAQ. This CDR3 is 15 amino acids long. V was pared by 0 bases and J by 2 bases, with 7 bases between. The CDR3 spells CASSLAGLNTGELFF. In nucleotides, the CDR3 is TGTGCCAGCAGCTTAGCAGGCCTAAACACCGGGGAGCTGTTTTTT.

Notes on this clone: The sample holds other DNA sequences that translate to the same CDR3. The chain employs TRBV27 and TRBJ2-7, with a possible D match to TRBD2 (6 bases). With 2 bases removed from V and 4 bases from J, the gap between germline ends came to 12 bases. The V gene's germline CDR1 is MNHEY and CDR2 SMNVEV (reference sequence). The CDR3 extends over 14 amino acids. CDR3 protein: CASSLGRSSYEQYF. In DNA, the CDR3 is TGTGCCAGCAGTTTAGGGAGGTCCTCTTACGAGCAGTACTTC.

This chain connects TRBV5-4 to TRBJ2-2, with 7 nucleotides matching TRBD1. CDR1 and CDR2 from the germline V gene are SGHNT and YYREEE (reference sequence). The junction had 10 bases not matched to a gene; V was cut back by 3 bases and J by 5 bases. CDR3 length: 16 amino acids. The CDR3: CASSSGDSGITGELFF. The CDR3 region has the DNA TGTGCCAGCAGCTCTGGGGACAGCGGAATTACCGGGGAGCTGTTTTTT.

The V gene is TRBV7-8, the J gene TRBJ1-1, with no clear D. The V gene lost 0 bases and the J gene lost 1 base, with 18 bases spanning the gap. The CDR3 sequence is 18 residues long. Germline assignment: CDR1 SGHVS and CDR2 FQNEAQ. CDR3 protein: CASSLAGWFLGENTEAFF. The CDR3 nucleotides read TGTGCCAGCAGCTTAGCGGGGTGGTTTCTGGGTGAGAACACTGAAGCTTTCTTT.

The rearrangement joins TRBV13 to TRBJ2-5; 14 nucleotides agree with TRBD2. Germline lookup yields CDR1 PRHDT and CDR2 FYEKMQ (reference sequence). The ends lost 1 base at V and 5 bases at J; junction bases unmatched: 6. This CDR3 region has 17 residues. CDR3 DNA: TGTGCCAGCAGCTTAGCCGGGACTAGCGGGAGTTGGGAGACCCAGTACTTC. This translates into CASSLAGTSGSWETQYF.

A single count supports this clone. The CDR3 protein is CASSLQGLAGGPGQPDTQYF. In DNA form, the CDR3 reads TGTGCCAGCAGTTTACAGGGTCTAGCGGGGGGGCCGGGACAACCAGATACGCAGTATTTT. The chain links TRBV27 to TRBJ2-3; 12 bases match TRBD2. The CDR3 spans 20 residues. Trimming cost V 2 bases and J 4 bases; bases outside gene matches: 16. CDR1 is MNHEY, CDR2 SMNVEV, per germline (reference sequence).

The rearrangement joins TRBV30 to TRBJ1-3, with D perhaps matching TRBD1 (6 bases). The V gene lost 2 bases and the J gene lost 7 bases, with 18 bases spanning the gap. CDR1 is GTSNPN, CDR2 SVGIG, per germline (reference sequence). The CDR3 runs to 15 residues. The CDR3 coding sequence is TGTGCCTGGAGTCCAGGGGCTCAGTCCATCAACACCATATATTTT. Translation: CAWSPGAQSINTIYF.

This rearrangement joins TRBV9 to TRBJ2-5, with D possibly being TRBD1 (6 bases). This CDR3 region has 13 residues. Germline V gives CDR1 SGDLS, CDR2 YYNGEE. V was trimmed by 4 bases and J by 0 bases, leaving 7 bases between them. The CDR3 protein is CASSRDNQETQYF. The DNA of the CDR3 is TGTGCCAGCAGCCGGGACAACCAAGAGACCCAGTACTTC.